This T cell receptor (beta chain) was obtained from a study of OX40 agonist ivuxolimab in advanced cancers. Sequencing used immunoSEQ multiplex PCR; TCRdb keeps in-frame clones, though not all of them. The sample holds about 62,000 clones, 88% seen once. Germline V gives CDR1 SNHLY, CDR2 FYNNEI. CDR3 length: 13 amino acids. Losses at the gene ends were 10 bases for V and 1 base for J; bases not matched to a gene: 5. This receptor was taken from an adult with an advanced solid tumor such as melanoma, head and neck, liver or kidney cancer. Here the sequenced sample was CD4+ or CD8+ T cells sorted from blood, taken in a trial of the OX40 agonist ivuxolimab. The rearrangement links TRBV2 to TRBJ1-1, with 8 bases aligning to TRBD1. The CDR3 sequence is CATLGQENTEAFF. The CDR3 bases are TGTGCCACCCTGGGACAGGAGAACACTGAAGCTTTCTTT.